A single sample gave rise to the 28 T cell receptor beta chains below, sequenced in a study of blood T cell repertoires in COVID-19. Sequencing used immunoSEQ multiplex PCR; TCRdb keeps in-frame clones, though not all of them. The sample lists approximately 200,000 clones; more than 80% were seen once. The sample taken for sequencing was PBMCs or T cells enriched from blood (not recorded which). Receptors were obtained from a woman in her late teens or twenties in a cohort exposed to, infected with or recovered from COVID-19 (not recorded which).

The CDR3 loop reads CASKPAGQGVRNTEAFF. The DNA of the CDR3 is TGCGCCAGCAAGCCGGCGGGACAGGGGGTACGGAACACTGAAGCTTTCTTT. The gene calls are TRBV5-1 and TRBJ1-1; 11 positions agree with TRBD1. Germline V lookup: CDR1 SGHRS, CDR2 YFSETQ. This CDR3 spans 17 amino acids. The ends lost 6 bases at V and 1 base at J; junction bases unmatched: 11.

V gene TRBV24-1 combines with J gene TRBJ2-1; TRBD2 matches 7 bases. CDR3 length equals 15 residues. V was clipped by 11 bases and J by 8 bases; unmatched bases: 17. Germline CDR1 is KGHDR and CDR2 is SFDVKD. The CDR3 region is CAIYLPDGDYHEQFF. CDR3 coding DNA: TGTGCCATCTACTTACCAGACGGGGACTATCATGAGCAGTTCTTC.

This rearrangement joins TRBV30 to TRBJ2-3, with D unclear. Trimming took 0 bases from V and 6 from J, leaving 7 bases between them. This CDR3 region has 12 residues. CDR1 GTSNPN and CDR2 SVGIG come from the germline V gene (reference sequence). The CDR3 nucleotides read TGTGCCTGGAGTGTACTTGAGGATACGCAGTATTTT. This gives the protein CAWSVLEDTQYF. Filled out from reference TRBV30 and TRBJ2-3, the complete variable domain reads SQTIHQWPATLVQPVGSPLSLECTVEGTSNPNLYWYRQAAGRGLQLLFYSVGIGQISSEVPQNLSASRPQDRQFILSSKKLLLSDSGFYLCAWSVLEDTQYFGPGTRLTVL.

V is TRBV6-5 and J is TRBJ1-2; D gene ambiguous. V lost 4 bases, J lost 8 bases, and 11 bases lay in between. This CDR3 has 12 residues. Germline loops: CDR1 MNHEY, CDR2 SVGAGI. CDR3 amino acids: CASSSPQWGYTF. In DNA, the CDR3 is TGTGCCAGCAGTTCCCCTCAGTGGGGCTACACCTTC.

The chain combines TRBV30 with TRBJ1-1; D gene unclear. Germline V lookup: CDR1 GTSNPN, CDR2 SVGIG (reference sequence). The CDR3 runs to 13 residues. Trimming removed 1 base at V and 0 bases at J, with 6 bases between. The CDR3 nucleotides are TGTGCCTGGAGTGGAACAGTGAACACTGAAGCTTTCTTT. Amino acids: CAWSGTVNTEAFF.

This clone was recorded only once. The chain has TRBV9 and TRBJ2-3, with TRBD2 identical over 13 bases. The ends lost 4 bases at V and 3 bases at J; junction bases unmatched: 5. CDR1 is SGDLS, CDR2 YYNGEE, per germline. CDR3 length: 16 residues. In DNA, the CDR3 is TGTGCCAGCAGCACCGGGACTAGCGGGATAACAGATACGCAGTATTTT. Amino acid sequence: CASSTGTSGITDTQYF.

The chain has TRBV7-9 and TRBJ1-2, with D tentatively TRBD1 (6 bases). The CDR3 covers 13 residues. V was trimmed by 6 bases and J by 3 bases, leaving 11 bases between them. Looked up from germline, CDR1 is SEHNR and CDR2 is FQNEAQ (reference sequence). CDR3 region: CASSSTGDYGYTF. The CDR3 DNA follows: TGTGCCAGCAGTTCGACAGGCGACTATGGCTACACCTTC.

This clone was seen just once. The chain couples TRBV7-3 to TRBJ1-2; no definite D call. Germline V gene lookup returns CDR1 SGHTA and CDR2 FQGTGA. The CDR3 is 11 amino acids. The V gene lost 10 bases and the J gene lost 7 bases, with 13 bases spanning the gap. The CDR3 sequence: CAIAGYSGYTF. The CDR3, as DNA: TGTGCCATCGCAGGATACAGTGGCTACACCTTC.

The chain carries TRBV6-1 and TRBJ1-1, with 8 bases identical to TRBD1. The CDR3 has 14 residues. V dropped 1 base and J dropped 8; count of bases not matched to a gene: 6. The germline gives CDR1 MNHNS, CDR2 SASEGT. The CDR3 DNA is TGTGCCAGCAGTGAAGTCGGACAGGGTGACGAAGCTTTCTTT. It specifies CASSEVGQGDEAFF.

The chain has TRBV30 and TRBJ1-2; D is possibly TRBD1 (5 bases). V was cut by 4 bases and J by 5 bases, with 14 bases left in between. Germline lookup yields CDR1 GTSNPN and CDR2 SVGIG (reference sequence). This CDR3 comprises 13 residues. In DNA form, the CDR3 reads TGTGCCTGGAATTTCTGGGGCCGGTATGGCTACACCTTC. Translating gives CAWNFWGRYGYTF.

The chain combines TRBV7-2 with TRBJ1-2; TRBD1 agrees at 8 bases. There are 13 residues in the CDR3. The ends lost 5 bases at V and 7 bases at J; junction bases unmatched: 6. CDR1 is SGHTA, CDR2 FQGNSA, per germline. In nucleotides, the CDR3 is TGTGCCAGCAGCAACCGGACAGGGCTTGGCTACACCTTC. This translates into CASSNRTGLGYTF.

The V gene is TRBV30, the J gene TRBJ1-6; TRBD1 is a possible D gene (6 bases). Between the trimmed V and J ends, which lost 4 bases and 8 bases, there was a span of 15 bases. This CDR3 has 14 residues. Germline CDR1 and CDR2: GTSNPN and SVGIG (reference sequence). Here the CDR3 reads CAWKRQGWDSPLHF. CDR3 DNA sequence: TGTGCCTGGAAACGCCAGGGGTGGGATTCACCCCTCCACTTT.

The chain employs TRBV9 and TRBJ1-3; no clear D gene. V was cut by 4 bases and J by 0 bases, with 8 bases left in between. The CDR3 has 14 amino acids. Germline V gene sequence: CDR1 SGDLS, CDR2 YYNGEE. The CDR3 is CASSTGNSGNTIYF. Written as DNA, the CDR3 is TGTGCCAGCAGCACCGGGAACTCTGGAAACACCATATATTTT.

The V gene is TRBV5-1, the J gene TRBJ1-1, with TRBD1 matching 8 bases. From germline, CDR1 is SGHRS and CDR2 YFSETQ. The CDR3 has 15 amino acids. V was pared by 7 bases and J by 1 base, with 9 bases of the junction left unmatched. The CDR3 region is CASRGAGGSNTEAFF. CDR3 nucleotides: TGCGCCAGCCGGGGGGCAGGGGGCTCGAACACTGAAGCTTTCTTT.

J is TRBJ2-2 and V is TRBV2, with TRBD1 matching 7 bases. V shed 6 bases and J 7 bases; nucleotides not matched to a gene: 5. In germline, CDR1 is SNHLY, CDR2 FYNNEI. The CDR3 totals 13 residues. CDR3 sequence: CASRTGQVGELFF. In nucleotides, the CDR3 is TGTGCCAGCAGGACAGGGCAGGTCGGGGAGCTGTTTTTT.

The chain employs TRBV3-1 (or the pseudogene TRBV3-2) and TRBJ2-7; possible D gene TRBD1, 6 bases. The V and J ends lost 4 bases and 2 bases respectively, with 15 bases between them. The CDR3 consists of 15 residues. Germline CDR1 reads LGHDT; CDR2 reads YNNKEL (reference sequence). The CDR3 reads CASSPSPGQPYEQYF. For the CDR3, the DNA is TGTGCCAGCAGCCCAAGCCCTGGACAGCCCTACGAGCAGTACTTC.

The chain has TRBV5-1 and TRBJ1-4, with 10 bases lining up with TRBD1. The length of the CDR3 is 17 residues. Trimming removed 5 bases from V and 8 bases from J; junction bases left unmatched: 15. Germline V gene lookup returns CDR1 SGHRS and CDR2 YFSETQ. The CDR3 protein is CASSPGTGVGANEKLFF. In nucleotides, the CDR3 is TGCGCCAGCAGTCCTGGGACAGGGGTGGGAGCGAACGAAAAACTGTTTTTT.

The chain recombines TRBV9 with TRBJ2-3; 12 nucleotides line up with TRBD2. Trimming took 3 bases from V and 7 from J; bases not matched to a gene: 6. Per the germline V gene, CDR1 is SGDLS and CDR2 is YYNGEE. CDR3 length: 15 residues. Here the CDR3 DNA reads TGTGCCAGCAGCGCCACTAGCGGGAGGACGCATACGCAGTATTTT. This gives the protein CASSATSGRTHTQYF.

The chain uses TRBV27 and TRBJ2-1; 7 positions match TRBD1. The CDR3 has 13 amino acids. J was trimmed by 5 bases and V by 5 bases; bases with no gene match: 3. CDR1 and CDR2 (germline): MNHEY, SMNVEV (reference sequence). CDR3 loop: CASSKTGNNEQFF. In DNA, the CDR3 is TGTGCCAGCAGTAAGACAGGGAACAATGAGCAGTTCTTC.

This chain uses TRBV7-9 with TRBJ2-3, with TRBD1 matching over 12 bases. V was pared by 4 bases and J by 3 bases, with 8 bases of the junction left unmatched. Germline V gives CDR1 SEHNR, CDR2 FQNEAQ (reference sequence). The CDR3 is 17 residues long. As DNA, the CDR3 is TGTGCCAGCAGCTCCCCCCCGGGACAGGGGGCTACAGATACGCAGTATTTT. It translates to CASSSPPGQGATDTQYF.

This clone was seen only a few times. This chain links TRBV7-9 with TRBJ1-5, with D uncertain. Germline values: CDR1 SEHNR, CDR2 FQNEAQ (reference sequence). The length of the CDR3 is 13 residues. V lost 5 bases to trimming and J lost 4 bases, with 9 bases between them. This CDR3 reads CASSLTENQPQHF. Written as DNA, the CDR3 is TGTGCCAGCAGCCTAACAGAGAATCAGCCCCAGCATTTT. Full variable domain (outside the CDR3, taken from reference TRBV7-9 and TRBJ1-5): DTGVSQNPRHKITKRGQNVTFRCDPISEHNRLYWYRQTLGQGPEFLTYFQNEAQLEKSRLLSDRFSAERPKGSFSTLEIQRTEQGDSAMYLCASSLTENQPQHFGDGTRLSIL.

The count of this clone is one. V is TRBV6-5 and J is TRBJ2-7; tentative D call: TRBD1 (5 bases). V shed 0 bases and J shed 5 bases, with 11 bases lying between them. The germline CDR1 and CDR2 sequences are MNHEY and SVGAGI. The CDR3 is 14 amino acids. DNA for the CDR3: TGTGCCAGCAGTTACTCGATAGGGGTGGACGAGCAGTACTTC. As protein: CASSYSIGVDEQYF.

The rearrangement joins TRBV10-3 to TRBJ1-2; possible D gene TRBD1, 5 bases. This CDR3 is 14 amino acids long. Trimming cost V 0 bases and J 7 bases, with 12 bases left between them. Germline assignment: CDR1 ENHRY and CDR2 SYGVKD. CDR3 in DNA: TGTGCCATCAGTGAGTCGGGGGAGGGGTCTGGCTACACCTTC. As protein: CAISESGEGSGYTF.

CDR3: CASKVGGNANEKLFF. The CDR3 DNA sequence: TGTGCCAGCAAAGTGGGGGGGAACGCTAATGAAAAACTGTTTTTT. The rearrangement uses TRBV7-2 and TRBJ1-4; D perhaps matches TRBD1 (5 bases). This CDR3 has 15 residues. The germline CDR1 and CDR2 sequences are SGHTA and FQGNSA. Trimming removed 7 bases at V and 3 bases at J, with 15 bases between.

The chain couples TRBV6-5 to TRBJ1-5; D is uncertain. Germline CDR1 and CDR2: MNHEY and SVGAGI. Trimming cost V 4 bases and J 0 bases, with 10 bases left between them. This CDR3 has 15 amino acids. CDR3 in amino acids: CASSSVGSSNQPQHF. The CDR3 DNA follows: TGTGCCAGCAGTTCTGTAGGGAGTAGCAATCAGCCCCAGCATTTT.

The rearrangement joins TRBV7-3 to TRBJ2-3; TRBD2 matches 10 bases. Trimming cost V 10 bases and J 8 bases; bases outside gene matches: 9. This CDR3 has 13 residues. Germline V CDR1 and CDR2: SGHTA, FQGTGA. CDR3 sequence reads: CATSSGSTGTQYF. CDR3 DNA: TGTGCCACCTCTAGCGGGAGTACTGGTACGCAGTATTTT. Supplemented by reference TRBV7-3 and TRBJ2-3, the full variable domain reads GAGVSQTPSNKVTEKGKYVELRCDPISGHTALYWYRQSLGQGPEFLIYFQGTGAADDSGLPNDRFFAVRPEGSVSTLKIQRTERGDSAVYLCATSSGSTGTQYFGPGTRLTVL.

The genes are TRBV27 and TRBJ2-1, with 7 bases fitting TRBD1. This CDR3 is built from 14 residues. CDR1 is MNHEY, CDR2 SMNVEV, per germline (reference sequence). V was clipped by 5 bases and J by 4 bases; unmatched bases: 5. CDR3 bases: TGTGCCAGCAGTAAGGACAGGCCGTACAATGAGCAGTTCTTC. This codes for CASSKDRPYNEQFF.

The CDR3 DNA reads TGTGCCAGCAGCCAAGTAGCGGATTCCTACAATGAGCAGTTCTTC. The encoded protein is CASSQVADSYNEQFF. The J gene is TRBJ2-1, the V gene TRBV3-1 (or the pseudogene TRBV3-2); a possible D gene is TRBD2 (6 bases). This CDR3 is built from 15 residues. The V and J ends lost 1 base and 1 base respectively, with 8 bases between them. Per germline, CDR1 LGHDT and CDR2 YNNKEL (reference sequence).